These 4 T cell receptor beta chains were sequenced from one sample in a study of response to subunit inactivated influenza vaccine. TCRdb analysed the RT-PCR reads with MiXCR anew, one entry per CDR3 protein. In the table there are 300,000 to 350,000 distinct CDR3 sequences, 21% of which are singletons. The source material was PBMCs from blood, sampled about 20 months after vaccination. The source is a man aged 50-75 years who received an inactivated influenza vaccine.

V and J are TRBV5-4 and TRBJ2-3; no firm D call. V was clipped by 1 base and J by 2 bases, with 11 bases between them. Germline CDR1 reads SGHNT; CDR2 reads YYREEE (reference sequence). The CDR3 loop spans 15 amino acids. For the CDR3, the DNA is TGTGCCAGCAGCTTGTTCGTACATTCCACAGATACGCAGTATTTT. Encoded protein: CASSLFVHSTDTQYF.

This clonotype has more than one count but fewer than ten. This chain links TRBV20-1 with TRBJ2-1; TRBD2 agrees at 7 bases. Trimming took 3 bases from V and 4 from J; bases not matched to a gene: 9. Germline-derived CDR1 and CDR2 are DFQATT and SNEGSKA (reference sequence). The CDR3 totals 15 residues. The DNA for the CDR3 is TGCAGTGCTAGTGAGGCTAGCGGCTGGTACAATGAGCAGTTCTTC. The encoded protein is CSASEASGWYNEQFF.

The chain has TRBV28 and TRBJ2-3; D gene unclear. Germline V lookup: CDR1 MDHEN, CDR2 SYDVKM. The CDR3 runs 15 residues. V shed 4 bases and J shed 2 bases, with 13 bases lying between them. The DNA of the CDR3 is TGTGCCAGCAGTTCTTCTCTGTCAGTCACAGATACGCAGTATTTT. Amino acid sequence: CASSSSLSVTDTQYF.

The genes are TRBV28 and TRBJ2-1, with D unresolved. The CDR3 loop spans 16 amino acids. Trimming removed 5 bases at V and 0 bases at J, with 14 bases between. CDR1 MDHEN and CDR2 SYDVKM come from the germline V gene. Here the CDR3 reads CASSTYGGPSYNEQFF. The CDR3, as DNA: TGTGCCAGCAGTACATACGGCGGTCCCTCCTACAATGAGCAGTTCTTC.